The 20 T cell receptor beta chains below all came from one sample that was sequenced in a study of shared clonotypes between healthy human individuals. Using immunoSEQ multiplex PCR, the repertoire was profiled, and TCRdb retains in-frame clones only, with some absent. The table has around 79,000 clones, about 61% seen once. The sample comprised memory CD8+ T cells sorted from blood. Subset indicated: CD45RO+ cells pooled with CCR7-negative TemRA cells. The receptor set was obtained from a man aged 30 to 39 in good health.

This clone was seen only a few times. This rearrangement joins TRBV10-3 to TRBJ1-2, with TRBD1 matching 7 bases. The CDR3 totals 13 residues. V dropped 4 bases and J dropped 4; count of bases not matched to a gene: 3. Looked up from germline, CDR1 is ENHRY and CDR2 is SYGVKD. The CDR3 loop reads CAISVGGLYGYTF. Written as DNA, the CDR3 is TGTGCCATCAGTGTAGGGGGCCTCTATGGCTACACCTTC.

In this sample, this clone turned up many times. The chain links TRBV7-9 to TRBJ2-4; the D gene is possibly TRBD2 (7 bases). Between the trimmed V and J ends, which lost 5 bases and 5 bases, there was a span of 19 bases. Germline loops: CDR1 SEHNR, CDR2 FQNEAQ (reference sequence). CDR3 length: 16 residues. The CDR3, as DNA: TGTGCCAGCAGCGGTGGCGGGGGCGCGTCCGAAAACATTCAGTACTTC. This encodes CASSGGGGASENIQYF.

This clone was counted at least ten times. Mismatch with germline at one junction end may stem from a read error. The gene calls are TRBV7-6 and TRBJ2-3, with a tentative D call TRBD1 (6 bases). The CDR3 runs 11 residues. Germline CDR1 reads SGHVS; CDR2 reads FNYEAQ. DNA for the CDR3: TGTGCCAGCAGCTCCTCCTCCGGGACATACTTT. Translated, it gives CASSSSSGTYF.

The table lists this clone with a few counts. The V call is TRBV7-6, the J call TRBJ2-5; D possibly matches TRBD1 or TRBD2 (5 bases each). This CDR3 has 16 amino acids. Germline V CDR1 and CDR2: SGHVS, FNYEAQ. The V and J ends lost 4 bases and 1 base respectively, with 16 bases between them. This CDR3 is CASSWGGGPSQETQYF. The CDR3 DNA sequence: TGTGCCAGCAGCTGGGGTGGGGGACCAAGCCAAGAGACCCAGTACTTC.

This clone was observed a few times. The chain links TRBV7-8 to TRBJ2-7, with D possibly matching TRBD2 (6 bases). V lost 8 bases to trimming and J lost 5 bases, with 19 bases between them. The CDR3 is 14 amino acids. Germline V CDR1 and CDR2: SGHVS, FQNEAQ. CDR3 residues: CASVSGRGLDEQYF. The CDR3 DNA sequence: TGTGCCAGCGTGTCGGGTAGGGGACTTGACGAGCAGTACTTC.

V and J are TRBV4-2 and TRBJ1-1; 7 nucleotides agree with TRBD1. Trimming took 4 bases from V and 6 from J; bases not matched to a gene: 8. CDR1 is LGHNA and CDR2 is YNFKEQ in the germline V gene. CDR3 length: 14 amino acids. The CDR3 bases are TGTGCCAGCAGCCCTCAGGGGGGGCGGGCTGAAGCTTTCTTT. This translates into CASSPQGGRAEAFF.

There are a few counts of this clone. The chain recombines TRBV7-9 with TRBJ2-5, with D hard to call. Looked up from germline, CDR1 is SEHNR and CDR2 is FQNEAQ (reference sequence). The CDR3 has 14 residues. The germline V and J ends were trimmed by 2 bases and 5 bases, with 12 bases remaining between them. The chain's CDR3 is CASSLLTSTETQYF. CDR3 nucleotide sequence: TGTGCCAGCAGCTTACTGACAAGCACGGAGACCCAGTACTTC.

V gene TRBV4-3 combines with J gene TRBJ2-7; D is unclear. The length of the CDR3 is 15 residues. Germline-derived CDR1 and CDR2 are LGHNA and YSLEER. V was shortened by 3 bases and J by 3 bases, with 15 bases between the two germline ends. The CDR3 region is CASSQGRSPVYEQYF. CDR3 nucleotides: TGCGCCAGCAGCCAGGGCCGGAGCCCGGTCTACGAGCAGTACTTC.

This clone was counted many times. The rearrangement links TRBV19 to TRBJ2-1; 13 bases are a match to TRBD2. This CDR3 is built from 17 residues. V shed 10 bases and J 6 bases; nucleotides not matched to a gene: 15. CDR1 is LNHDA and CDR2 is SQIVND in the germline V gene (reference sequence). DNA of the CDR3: TGTGCCACTAACCCAGCCCCACTAGCGGGAGGGACCAATGAGCAGTTCTTC. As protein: CATNPAPLAGGTNEQFF.

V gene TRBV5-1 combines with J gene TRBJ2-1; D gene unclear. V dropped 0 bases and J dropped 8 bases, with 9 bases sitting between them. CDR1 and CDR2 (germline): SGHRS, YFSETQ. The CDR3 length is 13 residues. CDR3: CASSLDGVDEQFF. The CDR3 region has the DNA TGCGCCAGCAGCTTGGATGGGGTCGATGAGCAGTTCTTC.

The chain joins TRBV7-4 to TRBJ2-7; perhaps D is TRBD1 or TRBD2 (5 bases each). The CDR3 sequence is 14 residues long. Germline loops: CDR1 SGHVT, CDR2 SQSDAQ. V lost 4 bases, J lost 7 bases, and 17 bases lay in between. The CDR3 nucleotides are TGTGCCAGCAGCTCCGAGCGGTGGGGCAGGGAGCAGTACTTC. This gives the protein CASSSERWGREQYF.

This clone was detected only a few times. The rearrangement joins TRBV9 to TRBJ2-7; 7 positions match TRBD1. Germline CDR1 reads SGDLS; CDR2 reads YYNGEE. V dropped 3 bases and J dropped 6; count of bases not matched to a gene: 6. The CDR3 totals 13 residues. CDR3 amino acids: CASSATGDGEQYF. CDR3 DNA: TGTGCCAGCAGCGCCACAGGGGATGGCGAGCAGTACTTC.

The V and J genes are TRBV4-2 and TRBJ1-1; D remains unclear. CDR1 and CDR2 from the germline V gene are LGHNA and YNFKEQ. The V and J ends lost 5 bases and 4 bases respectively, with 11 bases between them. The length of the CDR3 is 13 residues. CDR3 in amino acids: CASSLVGSTEAFF. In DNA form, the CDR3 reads TGTGCCAGCAGCTTGGTTGGGAGCACTGAAGCTTTCTTT.

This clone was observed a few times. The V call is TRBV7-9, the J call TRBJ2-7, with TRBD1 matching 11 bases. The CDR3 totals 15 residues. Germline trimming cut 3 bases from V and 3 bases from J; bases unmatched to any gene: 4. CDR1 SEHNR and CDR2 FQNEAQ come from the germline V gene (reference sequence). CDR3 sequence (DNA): TGTGCCAGCAGCTTGTGGACAGGGGGCTTCTACGAGCAGTACTTC. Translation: CASSLWTGGFYEQYF.

This CDR3 reads CASSQPGPNNEKLFF. CDR3 in DNA: TGTGCCAGCAGTCAGCCGGGCCCTAATAATGAAAAACTGTTTTTT. The rearrangement links TRBV25-1 to TRBJ1-4, with no clear D. The germline CDR1 and CDR2 sequences are MGHDK and SYGVNS. There are 15 residues in the CDR3. The V end lost 5 bases, the J end lost 4 bases, and 14 bases lay between the germline ends.

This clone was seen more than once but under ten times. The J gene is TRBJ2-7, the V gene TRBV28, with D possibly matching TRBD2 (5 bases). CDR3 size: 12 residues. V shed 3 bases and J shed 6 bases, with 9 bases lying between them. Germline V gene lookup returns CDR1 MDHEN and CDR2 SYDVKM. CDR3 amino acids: CASSLDAGEQYF. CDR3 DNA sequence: TGTGCCAGCAGTTTGGACGCGGGCGAGCAGTACTTC.

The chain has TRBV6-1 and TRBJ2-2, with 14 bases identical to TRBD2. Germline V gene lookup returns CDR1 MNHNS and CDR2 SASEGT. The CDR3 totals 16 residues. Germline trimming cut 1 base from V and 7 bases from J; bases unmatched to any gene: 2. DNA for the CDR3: TGTGCCAGCAGTGAAGGGGGACTAGCGGGAGTCGGGGAGCTGTTTTTT. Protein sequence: CASSEGGLAGVGELFF.

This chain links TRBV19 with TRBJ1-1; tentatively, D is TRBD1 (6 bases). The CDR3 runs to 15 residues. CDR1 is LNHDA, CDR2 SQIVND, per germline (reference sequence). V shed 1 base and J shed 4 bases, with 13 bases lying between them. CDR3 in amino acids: CASSIVGGRGTEAFF. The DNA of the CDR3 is TGTGCCAGTAGTATAGTCGGGGGGCGCGGCACTGAAGCTTTCTTT.

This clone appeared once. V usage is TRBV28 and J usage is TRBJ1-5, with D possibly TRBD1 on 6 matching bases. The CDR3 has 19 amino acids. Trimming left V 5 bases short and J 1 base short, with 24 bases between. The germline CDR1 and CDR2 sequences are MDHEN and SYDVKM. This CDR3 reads CASSTSGTQYLDSNQPQHF. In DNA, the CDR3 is TGTGCCAGCAGTACCTCCGGGACACAGTACCTGGACAGCAATCAGCCCCAGCATTTT.

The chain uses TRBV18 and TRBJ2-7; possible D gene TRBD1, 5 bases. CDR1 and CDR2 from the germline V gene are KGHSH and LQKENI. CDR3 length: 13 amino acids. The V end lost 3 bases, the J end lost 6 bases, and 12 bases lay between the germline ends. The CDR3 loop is CASSPIQGAEQYF. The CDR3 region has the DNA TGTGCCAGCTCACCTATTCAGGGCGCCGAGCAGTACTTC.